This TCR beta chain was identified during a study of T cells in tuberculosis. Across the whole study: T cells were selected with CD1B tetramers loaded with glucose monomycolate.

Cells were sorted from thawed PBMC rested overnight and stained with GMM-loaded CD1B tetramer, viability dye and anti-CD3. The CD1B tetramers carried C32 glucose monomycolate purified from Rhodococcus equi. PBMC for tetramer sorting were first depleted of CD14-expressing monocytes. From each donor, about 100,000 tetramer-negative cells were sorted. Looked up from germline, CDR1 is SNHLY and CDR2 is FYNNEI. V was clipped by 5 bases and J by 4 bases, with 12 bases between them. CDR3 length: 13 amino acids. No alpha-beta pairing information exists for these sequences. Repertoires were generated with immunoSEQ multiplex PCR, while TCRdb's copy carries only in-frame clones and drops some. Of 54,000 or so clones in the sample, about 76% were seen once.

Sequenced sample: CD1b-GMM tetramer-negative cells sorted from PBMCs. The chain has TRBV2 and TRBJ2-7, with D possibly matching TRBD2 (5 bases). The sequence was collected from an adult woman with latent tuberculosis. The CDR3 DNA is TGTGCCAGCAGTCCCCCTGGAGGTTACGAGCAGTACTTC. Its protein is CASSPPGGYEQYF.